There are a few counts of the clone carrying this T cell receptor (beta chain). Its antigen is unknown. The sample originates from a study of blood T cells in healthy people across ages. Study summary: About one barcoded beta molecule was captured per two T cells (by template switching). Whole-study results and caveats: Diversity figures derived from one million T cells were judged to underestimate the true value.

Per sample, no less than 5.5 micrograms of total RNA were extracted. Germline CDR1 MNHNY, CDR2 SVGAGI (reference sequence). J was trimmed by 9 bases and V by 5 bases; bases with no gene match: 16. CDR3 size: 16 residues. Alongside a J-beta primer mix, a sample-barcoded 5' primer served in a second PCR lasting about 7 to 12 cycles. TCRdb fed the 5' RACE reads into MiXCR, producing one record per CDR3 protein. The repertoire includes fewer than 700,000 distinct CDR3 sequences, under 55% of them detected once, and around 23% sits in the top ten. The TCR sequence derives from a man older than 75 in good health. The chain joins TRBV6-6 to TRBJ1-5; TRBD1 matches at 7 bases. Sequenced material: blood. This chain's CDR3 is CASSKEGAGGLGPQHF. Here the CDR3 DNA reads TGTGCCAGCAGTAAGGAGGGGGCGGGGGGGTTAGGGCCCCAGCATTTT.